This TCR beta chain was captured in a study of shared clonotypes between healthy human individuals. Regarding this clone: The antigen remains undetermined.

Libraries were prepared by immunoSEQ multiplex PCR; TCRdb keeps only in-frame clonotypes and omits some of them. This table holds 2 million to 3 million clones, 80% to 95% found once. Findings and caveats of the study: Sequencing depth was predicted to influence how clonotypes are shared among donors.

Trimming took 2 bases from V and 2 from J, leaving 11 bases between them. CDR1 is SGHNT, CDR2 YENEEA, per germline. The CDR3 contains 15 residues. J is TRBJ2-3 and V is TRBV11-3; TRBD1 or TRBD2 may be the D gene (5 bases each). The clonotype comes from a man between 18 and 29 years old in good health. Some clones in this sample may be carry-over from other donors' samples. The sequencing input was naive CD4+ T cells from PBMCs. As for subset: CD45RA+ positively selected. The CDR3 reads CASSLRGPTTDTQYF. In DNA form, the CDR3 reads TGTGCCAGCAGCTTACGGGGACCGACCACAGATACGCAGTATTTT.